This T cell receptor beta chain is from a study of shared clonotypes between healthy human individuals. Study results and caveats: Shared across a few donors were about 4.8% of the naive CD4 clonotypes. In contrast to clonotypes shared by all four donors, non-shared clonotypes had lower generation probabilities.

Sequenced by immunoSEQ multiplex PCR; TCRdb stores in-frame clones only, minus some. The sample includes over 2 million clones, roughly 90% of them seen just once. With respect to this clone: Its antigen remains unidentified.

V was cut by 2 bases and J by 2 bases, with 13 bases left in between. Germline V gives CDR1 MDHEN, CDR2 SYDVKM. The CDR3 spans 15 residues. This TCR was sampled from a man aged 18 to 29 in good health. Some clones in this sample may be carry-over from other donors' samples. The chain links TRBV28 to TRBJ2-7; the D is unclear. What was sequenced was naive CD4+ T cells from PBMCs. Subset of the sample: CD45RA+ positively selected. CDR3 coding DNA: TGTGCCAGCAGTTTAGCAGGAACCCTCACCTACGAGCAGTACTTC. Translation gives CASSLAGTLTYEQYF.